One and the same sample provided the 10 T cell receptor beta chains below, sequenced in a study of OX40 agonist ivuxolimab in advanced cancers. TCRdb's copy holds only in-frame clones and misses some; the assay was immunoSEQ multiplex PCR. Of some 34,000 clones in the sample, approximately 80% are singletons; the top ten hold about 13%. The specimen was CD4+ or CD8+ T cells sorted from blood, collected in a trial of the OX40 agonist ivuxolimab. Every receptor here comes from an adult with an advanced solid tumor such as melanoma, head and neck, liver or kidney cancer.

This chain links TRBV7-9 with TRBJ2-1; D may be TRBD2 (6 bases). This CDR3 has 13 amino acids. V gave up 2 bases and J gave up 10 bases, with 12 bases separating them. Germline values: CDR1 SEHNR, CDR2 FQNEAQ (reference sequence). The CDR3 nucleotides read TGTGCCAGCAGCTTATCAGCGGGCGGAGAGCAGTTCTTC. Its protein is CASSLSAGGEQFF.

This CDR3 is CASSQVTLIRGSYNEQFF. The CDR3 DNA reads as TGTGCCAGCAGCCAAGTAACCTTGATACGGGGCTCCTACAATGAGCAGTTCTTC. The chain carries TRBV14 and TRBJ2-1, with D perhaps matching TRBD2 (5 bases). This CDR3 spans 18 amino acids. CDR1 is SGHDN and CDR2 is FVKESK in the germline V gene. Between the trimmed V and J ends, which lost 1 base and 0 bases, there was a span of 16 bases.

This clone appeared once. V gene TRBV2 combines with J gene TRBJ2-7, with D unclear. CDR1 is SNHLY, CDR2 FYNNEI, per germline. There are 14 residues in the CDR3. Trimming shortened V by 3 bases and J by 4 bases, and 13 bases separated the two germline ends. The CDR3 region is CASSEAKMFYEQYF. As DNA, the CDR3 is TGTGCCAGCAGTGAGGCCAAAATGTTTTACGAGCAGTACTTC.

V gene TRBV29-1 combines with J gene TRBJ2-7, with 7 bases identical to TRBD1. The CDR3 extends over 11 amino acids. Germline V gene lookup returns CDR1 SQVTM and CDR2 ANQGSEA. V shed 6 bases, J shed 6 bases, and the junction held 5 bases outside the gene matches. The CDR3 coding sequence is TGCAGCGTCTCGACAGGGCCCGAGCAGTACTTC. Translation: CSVSTGPEQYF.

V usage is TRBV7-2 and J usage is TRBJ2-1; 8 positions match TRBD2. V was pared by 4 bases and J by 0 bases, with 2 bases of the junction left unmatched. CDR3 length: 15 amino acids. Germline lookup yields CDR1 SGHTA and CDR2 FQGNSA. This CDR3 is CASSSGTSSYNEQFF. The DNA for the CDR3 is TGTGCCAGCAGCTCTGGGACTAGCTCCTACAATGAGCAGTTCTTC.

V and J are TRBV28 and TRBJ2-5, with D maybe TRBD2 (5 bases). Trimming left V 5 bases short and J 4 bases short, with 17 bases between. This CDR3 is 15 amino acids long. In germline, CDR1 is MDHEN, CDR2 SYDVKM. CDR3: CASSLAGSLGETQYF. The CDR3 coding sequence is TGTGCCAGCAGTCTGGCGGGCTCCTTGGGAGAGACCCAGTACTTC.

The CDR3 loop reads CASSFEDPPNYGYTF. In DNA, the CDR3 is TGTGCCAGCAGTTTTGAGGATCCTCCTAACTATGGCTACACCTTC. The chain is built from TRBV6-6 and TRBJ1-2; the D is unclear. V lost 4 bases to trimming and J lost 0 bases, with 12 bases between them. Germline-derived CDR1 and CDR2 are MNHNY and SVGAGI (reference sequence). This CDR3 spans 15 amino acids.

This clone was recorded a few times. V gene TRBV29-1 combines with J gene TRBJ2-3, with TRBD2 as a possible D gene (5 bases). Germline loops: CDR1 SQVTM, CDR2 ANQGSEA. The CDR3 is 13 residues long. Trimming took 7 bases from V and 5 from J, leaving 16 bases between them. CDR3 sequence (DNA): TGCAGCGGGAGCGGCACAGCTAGAGATACGCAGTATTTT. This sequence encodes CSGSGTARDTQYF.

Comments on this clone: The sample carries other DNA sequences with the same CDR3. The rearrangement uses TRBV4-1 and TRBJ2-3, with D uncertain. The CDR3 is made up of 16 amino acids. CDR1 is MGHRA, CDR2 YSYEKL, per germline. V was pared by 1 base and J by 2 bases, with 13 bases between. The CDR3 reads CASSQVDGSSTDTQYF. The DNA for the CDR3 is TGCGCCAGCAGCCAAGTAGACGGGTCCTCCACAGATACGCAGTATTTT.

The J gene is TRBJ2-1, the V gene TRBV5-1; 9 bases are a match to TRBD1. The CDR3 covers 16 residues. Unmatched junction bases numbered 6, after V lost 4 bases and J lost 1 base. Germline V gene sequence: CDR1 SGHRS, CDR2 YFSETQ. DNA of the CDR3: TGCGCCAGCAGCGTACAGGGGGCTGGTTCCTACAATGAGCAGTTCTTC. Residues: CASSVQGAGSYNEQFF.